This T cell receptor beta chain was found in a study of cytomegalovirus exposure and HLA in healthy donors. Study details: Early release data held some 79 million unique TCRs from HLA-typed donors.

This clone appeared many times. Its antigen is unknown. The CDR3 contains 15 residues. CDR1 and CDR2 from the germline V gene are MNHNS and SASEGT. V gave up 2 bases and J gave up 2 bases; unmatched junction bases: 2. Study-wide points: The classifier reportedly diagnosed cytomegalovirus status with high specificity and sensitivity. A previous analysis found most TCR beta V segments productive roughly 87% or roughly 30% of the time.

The PCR contained 60 Vbeta and 13 Jbeta primers. In the authors' workflow: In a later analysis, 79 million or so unique TCR beta chains included roughly 11 million shared by two or more donors. TCRdb's table, derived via immunoSEQ multiplex PCR, lists solely in-frame clones and lacks some. Clone size and V and J calls were adopted from that table, with D and trimming inferred from the DNA. Of fewer than 95,000 clones in the sample, over 60% are singletons; the top ten hold roughly 3%. This rearrangement joins TRBV6-1 to TRBJ2-5; 10 bases fit TRBD2. The receptor's source is a middle-aged man in good health and CMV-seronegative. The specimen was PBMCs. CDR3 DNA: TGTGCCAGCAGTGAACTAGCGGGGGTGCAAGAGACCCAGTACTTC. Amino acids: CASSELAGVQETQYF.